This TCR beta chain was sequenced for a study of T cell responses to AZD1222 COVID-19 vaccine. Study-wide results and caveats: In all cases, repertoires were sampled only after the peak T cell response. Nearly half of spike-specific TCRs reportedly target unmutated variant regions.

TCRdb's copy holds only in-frame clones and misses some; the assay was immunoSEQ multiplex PCR. Among roughly 170,000 clones listed, about nine tenths were seen once. Germline lookup yields CDR1 MDHEN and CDR2 SYDVKM. J was trimmed by 7 bases and V by 7 bases; bases with no gene match: 7. CDR3 size: 13 residues. Worth noting for this clone: Its specificity is unknown.

This clonotype originated in an adult in good health. The chain carries TRBV28 and TRBJ2-7; 10 bases match TRBD1. The specimen was peripheral blood, collected on day 0 of AZD1222 vaccination. This CDR3 is CASKGQGRREQYF. In DNA form, the CDR3 reads TGTGCCAGCAAGGGACAGGGGAGACGGGAGCAGTACTTC.